The sequence of this T cell receptor beta chain was determined in a study of T cells expressing NK-cell markers. The CDR3 sequence is 15 residues long. CDR1 DFQATT and CDR2 SNEGSKA come from the germline V gene (reference sequence). Reanalyzing the 5' RACE reads, TCRdb keeps one entry per CDR3 protein, without DNA. Its table records about 460,000 distinct CDR3 sequences. The V gene is TRBV20-1, the J gene TRBJ1-5. The sample was blood T cells: a sorted CD56 or NKG2C T cell subset, CD4+ or CD8+ T cells, or bulk PBMC T cells (not recorded which). This sequence originates from a woman in her forties or fifties in good health. This CDR3 is CSARAGEASGRPQHF.